The TCR beta chain described here comes from a study of PD-L1 blockade in urothelial cancer. Study at large: Atezolizumab, begun by patients in about 2014, was given at 1,200 mg intravenously every 3 weeks. Blood analysis took place 3 weeks (second dose) and 6 weeks after treatment start.

Time point here: pretreatment peripheral blood. All patients carried locally advanced or metastatic urothelial carcinoma. TCRdb's copy holds only in-frame clones and misses some; the assay was immunoSEQ multiplex PCR. The sample has approximately 51,000 clones; approximately 86% are singletons. The CDR3 is 14 residues long. Deletions cut 5 bases from V and 6 bases from J, with 16 bases between. From germline, CDR1 is MNHEY and CDR2 SMNVEV (reference sequence). This material consisted of PBMCs, taken around atezolizumab (anti-PD-L1) treatment. The genes are TRBV27 and TRBJ1-1; possible D gene TRBD1, 5 bases. This TCR was sampled from a man in his sixties with urothelial cancer. CDR3 in amino acids: CASSAFGGRPEAFF. The CDR3 nucleotides are TGTGCCAGCAGTGCCTTCGGGGGTCGACCTGAAGCTTTCTTT.